These 27 T cell receptor beta chains originate from one sample sequenced in a study of CXCR3-negative and CXCR3-positive naive CD8 T cells. Via 5' RACE with UMI labels, TRB cDNA libraries were prepared. From its re-call of the 5' RACE reads, TCRdb lists each CDR3 protein once, without DNA. This sample lists tens of thousands of distinct CDR3 sequences; its ten largest clones have 1.6%. The sample comprised naive CXCR3- CD8+ T cells from blood. This sample's subset: CD45RO-CCR7+CD27+CD95- naive CD8+ T cells lacking CXCR3 (TNR3-). These receptor sequences come from a human donor in good health. Some clones in this sample may be carry-over from other donors' samples.

The chain joins TRBV28 to TRBJ2-5. Germline CDR1 reads MDHEN; CDR2 reads SYDVKM. The CDR3 is 13 residues long. The CDR3 is CASSLASEETQYF.

Frequency places this clonotype as medium-sized. V usage is TRBV6-5 and J usage is TRBJ2-5; the TRBD1 assignment by TCRdb is unverifiable without DNA. Germline lookup yields CDR1 MNHEY and CDR2 SVGAGI. There are 15 residues in the CDR3. This CDR3 is CASSYREEFGLTQYF.

The chain has TRBV28 and TRBJ2-7. This CDR3 is built from 13 residues. Germline V gene lookup returns CDR1 MDHEN and CDR2 SYDVKM. This CDR3 is CASSLIRTYEQYF.

The chain combines TRBV4-3 with TRBJ2-1; TCRdb outputs TRBD2, but without DNA this stays unchecked. CDR1 is LGHNA and CDR2 is YSLEER in the germline V gene. The CDR3 contains 17 residues. The CDR3 sequence: CASSQDIAGSSYNEQFF.

This rearrangement joins TRBV6-2 or TRBV6-3 to TRBJ2-6; lacking DNA, the TRBD1 call made by TCRdb goes unchecked. This CDR3 is built from 19 residues. Germline V CDR1 and CDR2: MNHEY, SVGEGT. The chain's CDR3 is CASSHVDRATGRGANVLTF.

The chain combines TRBV6-2 or TRBV6-3 with TRBJ1-5; absent DNA, TCRdb's TRBD1 call cannot be checked. Germline V gives CDR1 MNHEY, CDR2 SVGEGT. This CDR3 region has 17 residues. The CDR3: CASSYTNRGTGLWPQHF.

The V and J genes are TRBV5-4 and TRBJ2-1; no DNA is available, so the TRBD1 call from TCRdb remains unchecked. The CDR3 consists of 12 residues. Germline CDR1 reads SGHNT; CDR2 reads YYREEE (reference sequence). CDR3 loop: CAGVTGDNEQFF. Full variable domain (remainder filled in from reference TRBV5-4 and TRBJ2-1): ETGVTQSPTHLIKTRGQQVTLRCSSQSGHNTVSWYQQALGQGPQFIFQYYREEENGRGNFPPRFSGLQFPNYSSELNVNALELDDSALYLCAGVTGDNEQFFGPGTRLTVL.

The chain recombines TRBV11-2 with TRBJ2-1; no DNA is available, so the TRBD1 call from TCRdb remains unchecked. This CDR3 is built from 15 residues. CDR1 SGHAT and CDR2 FQNNGV come from the germline V gene. CDR3 sequence: CASTKGDLTYNEQFF.

This rearrangement joins TRBV7-8 to TRBJ2-1; as DNA is missing, the TRBD1 call by TCRdb cannot be tested. The CDR3 contains 16 residues. Germline-derived CDR1 and CDR2 are SGHVS and FQNEAQ. This CDR3 reads CASSSGLGQVYNEQFF.

This rearrangement joins TRBV4-3 to TRBJ1-2. This CDR3 spans 13 amino acids. The germline V gene encodes CDR1 LGHNA and CDR2 YSLEER. CDR3: CASSQGGGYGYTF.

The gene calls are TRBV10-3 and TRBJ2-1; the D call of TRBD1 rests on TCRdb alone, since no DNA is present to check it. The CDR3 extends over 20 amino acids. Per germline, CDR1 ENHRY and CDR2 SYGVKD. CDR3 amino acids: CAISDLPGQGASSSYNEQFF.

This chain uses TRBV12-3 or TRBV12-4 with TRBJ2-3; the TCRdb D gene call, TRBD1, has no DNA to confirm it. There are 14 residues in the CDR3. The CDR3 loop is CASSSQGTTDTQYF.

The genes are TRBV29-1 and TRBJ1-1; TCRdb picks TRBD1, but there is no DNA to check that call. Germline V gene data show CDR1 as SQVTM and CDR2 as ANQGSEA. The CDR3 runs 16 residues. Here the CDR3 reads CSVPGPRGLGRTEAFF.

The V and J genes are TRBV12-3 or TRBV12-4 and TRBJ2-1; as DNA is missing, the TRBD2 call by TCRdb cannot be tested. The CDR3 is 13 residues long. This chain's CDR3 is CASSQTSGGIGFF.

The V gene is TRBV20-1, the J gene TRBJ1-1. The CDR3 contains 15 residues. CDR1 DFQATT and CDR2 SNEGSKA come from the germline V gene (reference sequence). The CDR3: CSARGEGHLNTEAFF.

In terms of frequency, this clonotype is medium-sized (0.01 to 0.1%). This chain uses TRBV16 with TRBJ2-7; the TCRdb call, TRBD1, lacks DNA for checking. In germline, CDR1 is KGHSY, CDR2 FQNENV. The CDR3 totals 13 residues. This CDR3 is CASSPEIHGEQYF. Supplemented by reference TRBV16 and TRBJ2-7, the full variable domain reads GEEVAQTPKHLVRGEGQKAKLYCAPIKGHSYVFWYQQVLKNEFKFLISFQNENVFDETGMPKERFSAKCLPNSPCSLEIQATKLEDSAVYFCASSPEIHGEQYFGPGTRLTVT.

The chain couples TRBV28 to TRBJ1-3; TCRdb's D call of TRBD1 is untestable without DNA. The CDR3 extends over 16 amino acids. The V gene's germline CDR1 is MDHEN and CDR2 SYDVKM. The CDR3 loop reads CASSFPGTDSGNTIYF.

The V call is TRBV4-1, the J call TRBJ2-5; absent DNA, TCRdb's TRBD2 call cannot be checked. CDR1 is MGHRA, CDR2 YSYEKL, per germline. The length of the CDR3 is 16 residues. This CDR3 reads CASSQISGGDQETQYF.

The chain uses TRBV11-2 and TRBJ2-7; as DNA is missing, the TRBD2 call by TCRdb cannot be tested. The CDR3 consists of 17 residues. From germline, CDR1 is SGHAT and CDR2 FQNNGV. The CDR3 loop reads CASSSTVAGGRFYEQYF. Complete variable domain (other parts from reference TRBV11-2 and TRBJ2-7): EAGVAQSPRYKIIEKRQSVAFWCNPISGHATLYWYQQILGQGPKLLIQFQNNGVVDDSQLPKDRFSAERLKGVDSTLKIQPAKLEDSAVYLCASSSTVAGGRFYEQYFGPGTRLTVT.

The chain is built from TRBV29-1 and TRBJ2-1; TCRdb outputs TRBD1, but without DNA this stays unchecked. CDR1 SQVTM and CDR2 ANQGSEA come from the germline V gene. The CDR3 sequence is 13 residues long. The chain's CDR3 is CSVRTGLYNEQFF.

V and J are TRBV13 and TRBJ2-2; TCRdb returns TRBD1, unconfirmable since there is no DNA. CDR3 length equals 16 residues. The germline V gene has CDR1 PRHDT and CDR2 FYEKMQ (reference sequence). The CDR3 sequence is CASSLEGTANTGELFF.

The chain couples TRBV29-1 to TRBJ2-5. The CDR3 length is 14 residues. Looked up from germline, CDR1 is SQVTM and CDR2 is ANQGSEA. The CDR3 is CSVEDRNSQETQYF.

The CDR3: CASSHRGRIYEQYF. The chain is built from TRBV28 and TRBJ2-7; lacking DNA, the TRBD1 call made by TCRdb goes unchecked. This CDR3 is 14 amino acids long. Germline CDR1 reads MDHEN; CDR2 reads SYDVKM.

This rearrangement joins TRBV20-1 to TRBJ2-3. This CDR3 region has 11 residues. Germline V gives CDR1 DFQATT, CDR2 SNEGSKA (reference sequence). CDR3 sequence: CSARTPDTQYF.

The genes are TRBV25-1 and TRBJ2-7; the TCRdb D gene call, TRBD2, has no DNA to confirm it. The CDR3 is 15 residues long. Germline loops: CDR1 MGHDK, CDR2 SYGVNS. The CDR3 sequence is CASSEWGEGIYEQYF.

This rearrangement joins TRBV3-1 to TRBJ2-2; TCRdb's D call, TRBD2, is unchecked because there is no DNA. The CDR3 consists of 16 residues. Germline V lookup: CDR1 LGHDT, CDR2 YNNKEL (reference sequence). CDR3 in amino acids: CASSETGLGGTGELFF.

V is TRBV9 and J is TRBJ1-2; the D call of TRBD1 rests on TCRdb alone, since no DNA is present to check it. Looked up from germline, CDR1 is SGDLS and CDR2 is YYNGEE. This CDR3 spans 15 amino acids. The chain's CDR3 is CASSPTAGTNYGYTF.